Each of the 18 T cell receptor beta chains below was sequenced from the same sample in a study of T cell clones after liver transplantation. Measured with immunoSEQ multiplex PCR; TCRdb has only the in-frame clones, and not every one. Among some 45,000 clones listed, 85% to 90% were seen once. The sample consisted of CD4+ T cells from blood, taken 24 months after liver transplant. Source of these receptors: a human patient who received a liver transplant. Some T cells may possibly be graft donor cells.

The chain links TRBV7-2 to TRBJ2-1; D is ambiguous. This CDR3 is 14 amino acids long. V dropped 2 bases and J dropped 4 bases, with 9 bases sitting between them. Germline CDR1 reads SGHTA; CDR2 reads FQGNSA. The CDR3 region is CASSLRGEYNEQFF. Here the CDR3 DNA reads TGTGCCAGCAGCTTAAGAGGAGAGTACAATGAGCAGTTCTTC.

This clone has only one observation. This chain connects TRBV29-1 to TRBJ2-5; D call uncertain. This CDR3 is 12 amino acids long. CDR1 is SQVTM, CDR2 ANQGSEA, per germline. V lost 7 bases and J lost 0, with 9 bases in between. The DNA of the CDR3 is TGCAGCGCGCACCGGGACCAAGAGACCCAGTACTTC. It specifies CSAHRDQETQYF.

V gene TRBV5-1 combines with J gene TRBJ2-5; 12 nucleotides match TRBD1. The CDR3 contains 15 residues. V was pared by 4 bases and J by 4 bases, with 5 bases of the junction left unmatched. Germline V CDR1 and CDR2: SGHRS, YFSETQ. This chain's CDR3 is CASSMGQGAGETQYF. CDR3 nucleotides: TGCGCCAGCAGCATGGGACAGGGGGCCGGAGAGACCCAGTACTTC.

The genes are TRBV6-6 and TRBJ2-1; 10 bases fit TRBD1. The CDR3 is made up of 15 amino acids. Germline loops: CDR1 MNHNY, CDR2 SVGAGI (reference sequence). V lost 2 bases and J lost 7; bases outside the gene matches: 5. This CDR3 is CASSYVGQGRNEQFF. The CDR3 nucleotides read TGTGCCAGCAGTTACGTGGGACAGGGGAGAAATGAGCAGTTCTTC.

This chain links TRBV7-3 with TRBJ1-1, with 7 bases aligning to TRBD1. V was clipped by 2 bases and J by 1 base; unmatched bases: 10. The CDR3 has 17 residues. Germline loops: CDR1 SGHTA, CDR2 FQGTGA. The CDR3 sequence: CASSLYPGTVKNTEAFF. The CDR3 DNA is TGTGCCAGCAGCTTATACCCCGGGACAGTTAAGAACACTGAAGCTTTCTTT. The full variable domain, rest sourced from reference TRBV7-3 and TRBJ1-1, is GAGVSQTPSNKVTEKGKYVELRCDPISGHTALYWYRQSLGQGPEFLIYFQGTGAADDSGLPNDRFFAVRPEGSVSTLKIQRTERGDSAVYLCASSLYPGTVKNTEAFFGQGTRLTVV.

The CDR3 sequence: CASAQNRELFF. The CDR3 DNA reads TGTGCCAGTGCCCAGAACAGGGAGCTGTTTTTT. The J gene is TRBJ2-2, the V gene TRBV19; D gene unclear. Trimming took off 8 bases at V and 9 bases at J, with 10 bases between the two ends. This CDR3 is 11 amino acids long. Germline CDR1 is LNHDA and CDR2 is SQIVND (reference sequence).

This clone has just one count. The chain couples TRBV27 to TRBJ2-4; tentatively, D is TRBD2 (6 bases). Germline CDR1 and CDR2: MNHEY and SMNVEV (reference sequence). The CDR3 loop spans 16 amino acids. Trimming removed 2 bases at V and 7 bases at J, with 18 bases between. CDR3 bases: TGTGCCAGCAGTTTAGCCGGAGTGGGGGGATTGAACATTCAGTACTTC. This gives the protein CASSLAGVGGLNIQYF.

This chain connects TRBV7-2 to TRBJ1-1; tentatively, D is TRBD1 (6 bases). V shed 2 bases and J shed 8 bases, with 24 bases lying between them. This CDR3 is built from 17 residues. From germline, CDR1 is SGHTA and CDR2 FQGNSA. CDR3: CASSLITLLDRGSEAFF. DNA for the CDR3: TGTGCCAGCAGCTTAATTACTTTGTTGGACAGAGGATCCGAAGCTTTCTTT.

The chain has TRBV9 and TRBJ2-1; TRBD2 matches at 14 bases. The germline V gene encodes CDR1 SGDLS and CDR2 YYNGEE. With V trimmed by 3 bases and J by 5 bases, 4 bases remained unmatched. This CDR3 comprises 16 residues. The CDR3 spells CASSESGLAGDNEQFF. CDR3 bases: TGTGCCAGCAGCGAATCGGGACTAGCGGGAGACAATGAGCAGTTCTTC.

This chain uses TRBV29-1 with TRBJ1-1; tentatively, D is TRBD1 (5 bases). The CDR3 extends over 12 amino acids. The V gene's germline CDR1 is SQVTM and CDR2 ANQGSEA. V was clipped by 7 bases and J by 8 bases, with 17 bases between them. Written as DNA, the CDR3 is TGCAGCGCCGGGGACGCCGCAGGGGAAGCTTTCTTT. Amino acid sequence: CSAGDAAGEAFF. The full variable domain, its missing parts supplied by reference TRBV29-1 and TRBJ1-1, is SAVISQKPSRDICQRGTSLTIQCQVDSQVTMMFWYRQQPGQSLTLIATANQGSEATYESGFVIDKFPISRPNLTFSTLTVSNMSPEDSSIYLCSAGDAAGEAFFGQGTRLTVV.

The rearrangement links TRBV29-1 to TRBJ2-2; D unclear. This CDR3 is 13 amino acids long. Germline CDR1 is SQVTM and CDR2 is ANQGSEA. V was cut by 4 bases and J by 0 bases, with 6 bases left in between. The CDR3 reads CSVGRSNTGELFF. In DNA form, the CDR3 reads TGCAGCGTTGGCAGATCGAACACCGGGGAGCTGTTTTTT.

V is TRBV7-3 and J is TRBJ2-1, with TRBD2 matching 8 bases. Per germline, CDR1 SGHTA and CDR2 FQGTGA. The trim removed 5 bases at V and 6 bases at J, leaving 9 bases unmatched. This CDR3 has 15 amino acids. In nucleotides, the CDR3 is TGTGCCAGCAGCCTGGGGACTAGTAGCCTCAATGAGCAGTTCTTC. Amino acids: CASSLGTSSLNEQFF. Supplemented by reference TRBV7-3 and TRBJ2-1, the full variable domain reads GAGVSQTPSNKVTEKGKYVELRCDPISGHTALYWYRQSLGQGPEFLIYFQGTGAADDSGLPNDRFFAVRPEGSVSTLKIQRTERGDSAVYLCASSLGTSSLNEQFFGPGTRLTVL.

V is TRBV5-1 and J is TRBJ2-1; TRBD2 aligns across 8 bases. Germline values: CDR1 SGHRS, CDR2 YFSETQ. After removal of 1 base from V and 7 bases from J, the junction contained 4 bases not matched to a gene. There are 14 residues in the CDR3. The CDR3 is CASSLSGSVNEQFF. The DNA for the CDR3 is TGCGCCAGCAGCTTGAGCGGGAGTGTGAATGAGCAGTTCTTC.

The V gene is TRBV7-2, the J gene TRBJ2-3, with 7 bases aligning to TRBD2. Germline V gives CDR1 SGHTA, CDR2 FQGNSA. Losses at the gene ends were 5 bases for V and 9 bases for J; bases not matched to a gene: 20. The CDR3 loop spans 17 amino acids. The DNA for the CDR3 is TGTGCCAGCAGCCCTCGTATCGCGGGGGTCCTCCAATTAACGCAGTATTTT. Translated: CASSPRIAGVLQLTQYF.

CDR3 sequence: CASSLVAGQGTAFF. In DNA, the CDR3 is TGTGCCAGCAGCTTAGTAGCCGGACAGGGGACGGCTTTCTTT. The genes are TRBV11-2 and TRBJ1-1; 9 bases line up with TRBD1. The CDR3 runs 14 residues. The germline gives CDR1 SGHAT, CDR2 FQNNGV. Trimming took 1 base from V and 11 from J; bases not matched to a gene: 8.

V gene TRBV7-2 combines with J gene TRBJ2-3, with 10 bases identical to TRBD1. In germline, CDR1 is SGHTA, CDR2 FQGNSA. The CDR3 contains 16 residues. Trimming cost V 5 bases and J 3 bases; bases outside gene matches: 8. This chain's CDR3 is CASSTTGGRSTDTQYF. CDR3 in DNA: TGTGCCAGCAGCACGACAGGGGGCCGGAGTACAGATACGCAGTATTTT.

This clone was observed a few times. The chain combines TRBV11-2 with TRBJ2-7; weak D call: TRBD2 (5 bases). Germline V gene data show CDR1 as SGHAT and CDR2 as FQNNGV. The CDR3 has 15 residues. V was cut by 6 bases and J by 4 bases, with 19 bases left in between. This chain's CDR3 is CASSLERATNYEQYF. The CDR3 DNA is TGTGCCAGCAGTCTAGAGAGGGCGACGAATTACGAGCAGTACTTC.

The chain joins TRBV9 to TRBJ2-5, with D perhaps TRBD2 (5 bases). The germline V and J ends were trimmed by 4 bases and 2 bases, with 15 bases remaining between them. This CDR3 contains 15 residues. Germline V CDR1 and CDR2: SGDLS, YYNGEE. In nucleotides, the CDR3 is TGTGCCAGCAGCCCCTCGGTGGGAGCTCAAGAGACCCAGTACTTC. Its protein is CASSPSVGAQETQYF. The whole variable domain, remainder taken from reference TRBV9 and TRBJ2-5, is DSGVTQTPKHLITATGQRVTLRCSPRSGDLSVYWYQQSLDQGLQFLIQYYNGEERAKGNILERFSAQQFPDLHSELNLSSLELGDSALYFCASSPSVGAQETQYFGPGTRLLVL.